This T cell receptor beta chain was captured by sequencing in a study of beta chain features in type 1 diabetes. Study in general: Sorted cells examined across all samples numbered 85 million to 130 million. Study-level findings and limits: Whatever favoring of shorter templates PCR might show would apply equally to patients and controls.

The authors reverse transcribed all of the isolated RNA, so sequencing captured expressed TCRB transcripts. Sequenced by immunoSEQ multiplex PCR; TCRdb stores in-frame clones only, minus some. Here the sample spans some 160,000 clones, approximately 9.9% being singletons. The germline V gene has CDR1 LNHDA and CDR2 SQIVND (reference sequence). V was trimmed by 5 bases and J by 2 bases, leaving 15 bases between them. CDR3 length: 15 residues. For this clone: The antigen is not known.

Material: central memory CD4+ T cells from blood. The receptor comes from a woman between 18 and 30 years old in good health. The chain carries TRBV19 and TRBJ2-5, with a possible D match to TRBD2 (5 bases). The CDR3 reads CASSWGSESQETQYF. CDR3 nucleotide sequence: TGTGCCAGTAGTTGGGGTAGCGAGAGTCAAGAGACCCAGTACTTC.